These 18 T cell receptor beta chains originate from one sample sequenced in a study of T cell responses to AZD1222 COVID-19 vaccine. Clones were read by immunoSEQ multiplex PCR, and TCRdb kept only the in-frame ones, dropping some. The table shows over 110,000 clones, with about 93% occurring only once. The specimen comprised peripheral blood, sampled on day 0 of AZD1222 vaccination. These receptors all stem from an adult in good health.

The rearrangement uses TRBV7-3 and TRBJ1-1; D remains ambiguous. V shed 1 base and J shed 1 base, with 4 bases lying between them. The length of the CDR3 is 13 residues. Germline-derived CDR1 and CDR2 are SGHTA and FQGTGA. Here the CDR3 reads CASSLKRNTEAFF. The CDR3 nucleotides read TGTGCCAGCAGCTTAAAAAGGAACACTGAAGCTTTCTTT.

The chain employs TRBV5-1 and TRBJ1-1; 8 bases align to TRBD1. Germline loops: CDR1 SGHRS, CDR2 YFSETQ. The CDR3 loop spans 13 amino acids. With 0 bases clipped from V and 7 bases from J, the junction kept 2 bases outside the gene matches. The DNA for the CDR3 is TGCGCCAGCAGCTTGGACAGGGGGGATGAAGCTTTCTTT. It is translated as CASSLDRGDEAFF. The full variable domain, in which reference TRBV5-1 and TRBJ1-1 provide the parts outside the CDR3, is KAGVTQTPRYLIKTRGQQVTLSCSPISGHRSVSWYQQTPGQGLQFLFEYFSETQRNKGNFPGRFSGRQFSNSRSEMNVSTLELGDSALYLCASSLDRGDEAFFGQGTRLTVV.

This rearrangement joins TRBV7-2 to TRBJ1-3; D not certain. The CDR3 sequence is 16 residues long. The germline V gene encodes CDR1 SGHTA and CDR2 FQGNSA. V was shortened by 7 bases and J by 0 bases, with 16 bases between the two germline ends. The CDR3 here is CASTDRRTRSGNTIYF. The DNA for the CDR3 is TGTGCCAGCACCGACCGACGCACGCGCTCTGGAAACACCATATATTTT.

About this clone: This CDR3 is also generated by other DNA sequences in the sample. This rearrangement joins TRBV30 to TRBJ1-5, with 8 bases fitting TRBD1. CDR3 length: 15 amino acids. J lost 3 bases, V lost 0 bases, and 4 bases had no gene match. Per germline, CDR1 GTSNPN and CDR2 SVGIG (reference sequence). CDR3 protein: CAWSVSRGPNQPQHF. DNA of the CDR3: TGTGCCTGGAGTGTCTCCAGGGGGCCCAATCAGCCCCAGCATTTT.

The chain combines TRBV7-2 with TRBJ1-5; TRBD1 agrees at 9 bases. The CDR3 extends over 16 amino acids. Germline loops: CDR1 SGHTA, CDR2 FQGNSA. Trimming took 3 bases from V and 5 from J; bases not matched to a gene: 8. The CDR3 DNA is TGTGCCAGCAGCTTTAGCCCCGGGACAGGGTATCAGCCCCAGCATTTT. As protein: CASSFSPGTGYQPQHF.

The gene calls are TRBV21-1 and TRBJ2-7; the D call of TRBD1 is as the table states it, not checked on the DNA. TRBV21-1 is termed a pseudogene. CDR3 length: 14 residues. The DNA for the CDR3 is TGTGCCAGCGAATCGTGGGACAGGGTCCCCGAGCAGTACTTC. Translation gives CASESWDRVPEQYF.

CDR3 region: CASRDRETQYF. Written as DNA, the CDR3 is TGTGCCAGCAGGGACAGAGAGACCCAGTACTTC. The rearrangement uses TRBV2 and TRBJ2-5; a weak D match, TRBD1 (6 bases). Germline-derived CDR1 and CDR2 are SNHLY and FYNNEI. CDR3 length: 11 amino acids. Between the trimmed V and J ends, which lost 6 bases and 4 bases, there was a span of 6 bases.

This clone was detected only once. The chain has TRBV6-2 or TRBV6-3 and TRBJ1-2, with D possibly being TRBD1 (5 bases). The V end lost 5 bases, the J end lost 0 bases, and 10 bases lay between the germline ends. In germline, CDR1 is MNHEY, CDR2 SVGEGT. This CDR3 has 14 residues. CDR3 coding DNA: TGTGCCAGCAGTGACGGGACTTCTAACTATGGCTACACCTTC. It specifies CASSDGTSNYGYTF.

The CDR3 spells CASSIADRGDNSPLHF. The DNA of the CDR3 is TGTGCCAGTAGTATCGCCGACCGAGGTGATAATTCACCCCTCCACTTT. The chain has TRBV19 and TRBJ1-6; D gene unclear. With 3 bases removed from V and 5 bases from J, the gap between germline ends came to 14 bases. Germline V gives CDR1 LNHDA, CDR2 SQIVND (reference sequence). This CDR3 is built from 16 residues.

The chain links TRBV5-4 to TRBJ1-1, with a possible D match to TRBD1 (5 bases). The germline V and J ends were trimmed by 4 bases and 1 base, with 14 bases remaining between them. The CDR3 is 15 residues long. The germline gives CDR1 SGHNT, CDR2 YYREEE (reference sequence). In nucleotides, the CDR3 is TGTGCCAGCAGCCCACCGGGACGGGAGAACACTGAAGCTTTCTTT. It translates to CASSPPGRENTEAFF.

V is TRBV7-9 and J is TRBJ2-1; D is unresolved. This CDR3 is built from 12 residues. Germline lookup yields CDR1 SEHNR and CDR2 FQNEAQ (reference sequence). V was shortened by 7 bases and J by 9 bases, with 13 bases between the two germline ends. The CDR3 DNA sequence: TGTGCCAGCAACCCGTCCCTGGGTGAGCAGTTCTTC. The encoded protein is CASNPSLGEQFF.

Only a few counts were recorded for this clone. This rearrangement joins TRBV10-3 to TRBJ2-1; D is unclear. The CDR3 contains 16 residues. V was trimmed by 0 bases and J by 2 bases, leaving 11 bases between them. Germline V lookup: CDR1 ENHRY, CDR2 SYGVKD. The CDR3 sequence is CAISESGLGPYNEQFF. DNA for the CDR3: TGTGCCATCAGTGAGTCGGGCCTAGGGCCCTACAATGAGCAGTTCTTC.

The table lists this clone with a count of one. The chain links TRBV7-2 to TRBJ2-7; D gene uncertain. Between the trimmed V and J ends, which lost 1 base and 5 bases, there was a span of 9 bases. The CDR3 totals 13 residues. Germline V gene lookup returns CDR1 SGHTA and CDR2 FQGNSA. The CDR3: CASSLVQVNEQYF. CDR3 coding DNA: TGTGCCAGCAGCTTAGTTCAGGTAAACGAGCAGTACTTC.

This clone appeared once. CDR3 in DNA: TGTGCCAGCAGGCCTGGGACGCGCGGTGAAAAACTGTTTTTT. Translated, it gives CASRPGTRGEKLFF. The V gene is TRBV6-5, the J gene TRBJ1-4, with D tentatively TRBD1 (5 bases). This CDR3 is built from 14 residues. Germline loops: CDR1 MNHEY, CDR2 SVGAGI. With 6 bases removed from V and 7 bases from J, the gap between germline ends came to 15 bases.

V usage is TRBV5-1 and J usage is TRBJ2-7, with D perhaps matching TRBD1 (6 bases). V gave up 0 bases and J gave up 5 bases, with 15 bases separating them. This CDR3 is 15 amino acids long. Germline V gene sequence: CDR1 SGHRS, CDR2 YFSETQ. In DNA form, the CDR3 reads TGCGCCAGCAGCTTGGCCTTTACAGGGTTCGACGAGCAGTACTTC. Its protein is CASSLAFTGFDEQYF.

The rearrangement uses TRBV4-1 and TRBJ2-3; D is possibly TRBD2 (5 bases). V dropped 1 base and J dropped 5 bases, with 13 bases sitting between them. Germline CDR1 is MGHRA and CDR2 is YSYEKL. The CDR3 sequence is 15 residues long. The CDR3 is CASSQAPQRVDTQYF. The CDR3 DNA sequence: TGCGCCAGCAGCCAAGCTCCCCAGAGGGTAGATACGCAGTATTTT.

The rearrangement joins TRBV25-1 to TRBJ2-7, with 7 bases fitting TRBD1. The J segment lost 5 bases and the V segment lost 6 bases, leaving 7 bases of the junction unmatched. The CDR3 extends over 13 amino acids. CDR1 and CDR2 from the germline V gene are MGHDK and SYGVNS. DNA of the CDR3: TGTGCCAGCAGCCCACAGGGGCCGAACGAGCAGTACTTC. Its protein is CASSPQGPNEQYF.

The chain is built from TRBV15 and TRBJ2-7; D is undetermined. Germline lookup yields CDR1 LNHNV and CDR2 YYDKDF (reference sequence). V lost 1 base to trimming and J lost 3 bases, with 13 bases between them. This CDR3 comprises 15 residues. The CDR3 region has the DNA TGTGCCACCAGCAGAGGAGAGATAGGGATCTACGAGCAGTACTTC. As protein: CATSRGEIGIYEQYF. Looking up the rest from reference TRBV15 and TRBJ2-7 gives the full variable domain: DAMVIQNPRYQVTQFGKPVTLSCSQTLNHNVMYWYQQKSSQAPKLLFHYYDKDFNNEADTPDNFQSRRPNTSFCFLDIRSPGLGDTAMYLCATSRGEIGIYEQYFGPGTRLTVT.